This T cell receptor beta chain was found in a study of T-cell reconstitution after alpha-beta-depleted transplantation in children. General observations from the study: Expanded clones from the graft, numbering several hundred, reportedly supplied alpha-beta T cells about two months after transplant. Some patients owed their high day-60 TCRbeta diversity to surviving recipient T cells and thymic progenitors.

Unique molecular identifiers were built into the TCRbeta library. TCRdb re-derived calls from the PCR reads in MiXCR, one entry per CDR3 protein. The table records around 450,000 distinct CDR3 sequences, about 11% of them present only once. V was trimmed by 3 bases and J by 0 bases, leaving 12 bases between them. The germline V gene has CDR1 MDHEN and CDR2 SYDVKM. This CDR3 has 15 residues. This clonotype was recorded at least ten times. Antigen: not known. The V call is TRBV28, the J call TRBJ2-7; D is uncertain. This receptor was obtained from a child aged 2-15 years with inherited bone marrow failure, due to receive a stem cell transplant. The sample here was PBMCs, taken before TCRalphabeta/CD19-depleted stem cell transplant. The CDR3 region is CASSLVSHSSYEQYF. CDR3 DNA sequence: TGTGCCAGCAGTTTGGTTTCGCACAGCTCCTACGAGCAGTACTTC. Variable domain in full (rest from reference TRBV28 and TRBJ2-7): DVKVTQSSRYLVKRTGEKVFLECVQDMDHENMFWYRQDPGLGLRLIYFSYDVKMKEKGDIPEGYSVSREKKERFSLILESASTNQTSMYLCASSLVSHSSYEQYFGPGTRLTVT.